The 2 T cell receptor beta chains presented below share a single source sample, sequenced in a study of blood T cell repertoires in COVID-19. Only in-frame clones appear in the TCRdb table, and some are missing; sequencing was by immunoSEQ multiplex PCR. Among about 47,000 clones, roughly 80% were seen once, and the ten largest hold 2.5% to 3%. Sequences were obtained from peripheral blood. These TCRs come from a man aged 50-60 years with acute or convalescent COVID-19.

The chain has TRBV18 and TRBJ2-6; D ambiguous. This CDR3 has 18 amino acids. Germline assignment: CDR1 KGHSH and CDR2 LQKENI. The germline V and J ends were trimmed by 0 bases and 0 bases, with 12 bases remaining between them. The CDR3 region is CASSPPKAGLSGANVLTF. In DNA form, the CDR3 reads TGTGCCAGCTCACCACCGAAGGCAGGTCTCTCTGGGGCCAACGTCCTGACTTTC. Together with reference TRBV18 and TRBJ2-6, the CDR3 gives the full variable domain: NAGVMQNPRHLVRRRGQEARLRCSPMKGHSHVYWYRQLPEEGLKFMVYLQKENIIDESGMPKERFSAEFPKEGPSILRIQQVVRGDSAAYFCASSPPKAGLSGANVLTFGAGSRLTVL.

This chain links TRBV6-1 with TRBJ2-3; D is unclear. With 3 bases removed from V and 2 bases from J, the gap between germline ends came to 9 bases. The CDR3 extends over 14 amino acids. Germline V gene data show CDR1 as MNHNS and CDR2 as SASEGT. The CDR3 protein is CASSDWALTDTQYF. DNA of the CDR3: TGTGCCAGCAGTGATTGGGCCCTCACAGATACGCAGTATTTT.